The sequence of this T cell receptor beta chain was determined in a study of shared clonotypes between healthy human individuals. This CDR3 comprises 15 residues. Trimming took off 3 bases at V and 2 bases at J, with 12 bases between the two ends. The germline V gene encodes CDR1 MDHEN and CDR2 SYDVKM. Sequencing used immunoSEQ multiplex PCR; TCRdb keeps in-frame clones, though not all of them. Among about 2.3 million clones listed, approximately 93% were seen once. The sample consisted of naive CD4+ T cells from PBMCs. The subset is: CD45RA+ positively selected. The origin of this receptor is a man between 18 and 35 years old in good health. Some clones in this sample may be carry-over from other donors' samples. The chain combines TRBV28 with TRBJ2-3, with D possibly TRBD1 on 6 matching bases. CDR3: CASSLGAEATDTQYF. The CDR3 coding sequence is TGTGCCAGCAGTTTGGGGGCAGAGGCCACAGATACGCAGTATTTT.